This TCR beta chain emerged from a study of CXCR3-negative and CXCR3-positive naive CD8 T cells. Concerning this clonotype itself: Its matching antigen is unknown.

CD8+ T cell subsets were each sorted in triplicate, more than 250,000 cells apiece. The germline CDR1 and CDR2 sequences are MNHEY and SMNVEV (reference sequence). The CDR3 is made up of 14 amino acids. Broader study findings: Both naive subsets showed comparably high diversity, and memory CD8+ cells showed much lower diversity. Once cells were cryopreserved, CXCR3 expression went down partly, and most assays used fresh PBMCs.

With UMI labels, 5' RACE was used to prepare the TRB cDNA libraries. Using the 5' RACE reads, TCRdb records one entry per CDR3 protein without DNA. This table lists roughly 50,000 distinct CDR3 sequences. The genes are TRBV27 and TRBJ2-7; absent DNA, TCRdb's TRBD1 call cannot be checked. The sample was memory CD8+ T cells from blood. The TCR was taken from a human donor in good health. Some clones in this sample may be carry-over from other donors' samples. CDR3: CASSWTGFSYEQYF.